The T cell receptor (beta chain) under discussion was sequenced for a study of cytomegalovirus exposure and HLA in healthy donors. Study-level points and caveats: The study recorded 164 TCR beta chains that were cytomegalovirus-associated. The authors judged a highly shared variant cluster likely a sequencing artifact. Per a prior analysis, the majority of TCR beta V segments were productive roughly 87% or roughly 30% of the time.

This CDR3 has 14 amino acids. Losses at the gene ends were 0 bases for V and 3 bases for J; bases not matched to a gene: 3. Germline V gives CDR1 SGHRS, CDR2 YFSETQ. In the case of this clone: Its antigen remains unknown.

The PCR had 60 Vbeta and 13 Jbeta primers. Per the original methods: About 83 million unique TCR beta chains, 9.5 million to 14 million shared, were counted in a later analysis. The assay was immunoSEQ multiplex PCR, and TCRdb's table has in-frame clones only and misses some. V and J calls and clone size are those listed in that table; D and trimming were worked out from the DNA. There are around 150,000 clones in the sample; roughly 70% occur only once, and 2.5% to 3.5% lies in the top ten. The source of this sequence is a male donor in good health and CMV-seronegative. The V call is TRBV5-1, the J call TRBJ2-7; 7 nucleotides line up with TRBD1. What was sequenced was PBMCs. The CDR3 loop is CASSLVPGGYEQYF. In DNA form, the CDR3 reads TGCGCCAGCAGCTTGGTCCCAGGGGGCTACGAGCAGTACTTC.